Listed below are T cell receptor beta chains from one sample, sequenced in a study of T cells in Graves' hyperthyroidism and ophthalmopathy. In TCRdb, the multiplex PCR reads were re-called with MiXCR into one record per CDR3 protein. The sample has around 800,000 distinct CDR3 sequences; roughly 40% are singletons. The sample consisted of blood. The receptors come from a man aged 18 to 29 with Graves' hyperthyroidism. CDR3s include the opening cysteine and the closing phenylalanine or tryptophan. The order of the fields is J gene, clone size, V gene, CDR3 length, D gene, CDR3 protein, CDR3 DNA. The D gene is left open where the match is weak. Size is stated for part of the rows, as once, few or many counts, or as a class when the clone is expanded.

>TRBJ2-2|.|TRBV19|16|TRBD1
CASSIVRGLDTGELFF
TGTGCCAGTAGTATAGTAAGGGGGCTGGACACCGGGGAGCTGTTTTTT
>TRBJ2-7|.|TRBV10-2|15|.
CATQPRGFLPYEQYF
TGCGCCACTCAACCCCGAGGGTTTTTACCCTACGAGCAGTACTTC
>TRBJ1-2|few|TRBV7-9|14|.
CASSFLGAHYGYTF
TGTGCCAGCAGCTTTCTCGGGGCCCACTATGGCTACACCTTC
>TRBJ2-7|few|TRBV9|16|TRBD2
CASSAKTSGSIYEQYF
TGTGCCAGCAGCGCCAAGACTAGCGGGAGTATCTACGAGCAGTACTTC
>TRBJ1-1|.|TRBV4-1|16|.
CASSQDSGAMNTEAFF
TGTGCCAGCAGCCAAGATTCGGGAGCTATGAACACTGAAGCTTTCTTT
>TRBJ1-1|many|TRBV29-1|13|.
CSVDGESRNEAFF
TGCAGCGTTGATGGGGAGTCTAGGAATGAAGCTTTCTTT
>TRBJ2-7|.|TRBV7-2|12|.
CASSLLRTEQYF
TGTGCCAGCAGCTTACTGCGAACAGAGCAGTACTTC
>TRBJ2-5|many|TRBV10-3|16|TRBD2
CAISEGGLAVQETQYF
TGTGCCATCAGTGAAGGAGGACTAGCGGTCCAAGAGACCCAGTACTTC
>TRBJ1-4|many|TRBV7-2|13|.
CASSLTGVEKLFF
TGTGCCAGCAGCTTAACCGGGGTTGAAAAACTGTTTTTT
>TRBJ2-7|few|TRBV5-1|14|.
CASSLEPAAYEQYF
TGCGCCAGCAGCTTGGAGCCAGCCGCCTACGAGCAGTACTTC
>TRBJ1-2|few|TRBV25-1|14|TRBD1
CASSDRDRGGGYTF
TGTGCCAGCAGCGACCGGGACAGGGGTGGTGGCTACACCTTC
>TRBJ1-1|.|TRBV2|13|.
CASSEQPVTEAFF
TGTGCCAGCAGTGAACAGCCGGTCACTGAAGCTTTCTTT
>TRBJ2-2|.|TRBV12-3/TRBV12-4|14|.
CASSLGFGAGELFF
TGTGCCAGCAGTTTGGGGTTCGGGGCCGGGGAGCTGTTTTTT